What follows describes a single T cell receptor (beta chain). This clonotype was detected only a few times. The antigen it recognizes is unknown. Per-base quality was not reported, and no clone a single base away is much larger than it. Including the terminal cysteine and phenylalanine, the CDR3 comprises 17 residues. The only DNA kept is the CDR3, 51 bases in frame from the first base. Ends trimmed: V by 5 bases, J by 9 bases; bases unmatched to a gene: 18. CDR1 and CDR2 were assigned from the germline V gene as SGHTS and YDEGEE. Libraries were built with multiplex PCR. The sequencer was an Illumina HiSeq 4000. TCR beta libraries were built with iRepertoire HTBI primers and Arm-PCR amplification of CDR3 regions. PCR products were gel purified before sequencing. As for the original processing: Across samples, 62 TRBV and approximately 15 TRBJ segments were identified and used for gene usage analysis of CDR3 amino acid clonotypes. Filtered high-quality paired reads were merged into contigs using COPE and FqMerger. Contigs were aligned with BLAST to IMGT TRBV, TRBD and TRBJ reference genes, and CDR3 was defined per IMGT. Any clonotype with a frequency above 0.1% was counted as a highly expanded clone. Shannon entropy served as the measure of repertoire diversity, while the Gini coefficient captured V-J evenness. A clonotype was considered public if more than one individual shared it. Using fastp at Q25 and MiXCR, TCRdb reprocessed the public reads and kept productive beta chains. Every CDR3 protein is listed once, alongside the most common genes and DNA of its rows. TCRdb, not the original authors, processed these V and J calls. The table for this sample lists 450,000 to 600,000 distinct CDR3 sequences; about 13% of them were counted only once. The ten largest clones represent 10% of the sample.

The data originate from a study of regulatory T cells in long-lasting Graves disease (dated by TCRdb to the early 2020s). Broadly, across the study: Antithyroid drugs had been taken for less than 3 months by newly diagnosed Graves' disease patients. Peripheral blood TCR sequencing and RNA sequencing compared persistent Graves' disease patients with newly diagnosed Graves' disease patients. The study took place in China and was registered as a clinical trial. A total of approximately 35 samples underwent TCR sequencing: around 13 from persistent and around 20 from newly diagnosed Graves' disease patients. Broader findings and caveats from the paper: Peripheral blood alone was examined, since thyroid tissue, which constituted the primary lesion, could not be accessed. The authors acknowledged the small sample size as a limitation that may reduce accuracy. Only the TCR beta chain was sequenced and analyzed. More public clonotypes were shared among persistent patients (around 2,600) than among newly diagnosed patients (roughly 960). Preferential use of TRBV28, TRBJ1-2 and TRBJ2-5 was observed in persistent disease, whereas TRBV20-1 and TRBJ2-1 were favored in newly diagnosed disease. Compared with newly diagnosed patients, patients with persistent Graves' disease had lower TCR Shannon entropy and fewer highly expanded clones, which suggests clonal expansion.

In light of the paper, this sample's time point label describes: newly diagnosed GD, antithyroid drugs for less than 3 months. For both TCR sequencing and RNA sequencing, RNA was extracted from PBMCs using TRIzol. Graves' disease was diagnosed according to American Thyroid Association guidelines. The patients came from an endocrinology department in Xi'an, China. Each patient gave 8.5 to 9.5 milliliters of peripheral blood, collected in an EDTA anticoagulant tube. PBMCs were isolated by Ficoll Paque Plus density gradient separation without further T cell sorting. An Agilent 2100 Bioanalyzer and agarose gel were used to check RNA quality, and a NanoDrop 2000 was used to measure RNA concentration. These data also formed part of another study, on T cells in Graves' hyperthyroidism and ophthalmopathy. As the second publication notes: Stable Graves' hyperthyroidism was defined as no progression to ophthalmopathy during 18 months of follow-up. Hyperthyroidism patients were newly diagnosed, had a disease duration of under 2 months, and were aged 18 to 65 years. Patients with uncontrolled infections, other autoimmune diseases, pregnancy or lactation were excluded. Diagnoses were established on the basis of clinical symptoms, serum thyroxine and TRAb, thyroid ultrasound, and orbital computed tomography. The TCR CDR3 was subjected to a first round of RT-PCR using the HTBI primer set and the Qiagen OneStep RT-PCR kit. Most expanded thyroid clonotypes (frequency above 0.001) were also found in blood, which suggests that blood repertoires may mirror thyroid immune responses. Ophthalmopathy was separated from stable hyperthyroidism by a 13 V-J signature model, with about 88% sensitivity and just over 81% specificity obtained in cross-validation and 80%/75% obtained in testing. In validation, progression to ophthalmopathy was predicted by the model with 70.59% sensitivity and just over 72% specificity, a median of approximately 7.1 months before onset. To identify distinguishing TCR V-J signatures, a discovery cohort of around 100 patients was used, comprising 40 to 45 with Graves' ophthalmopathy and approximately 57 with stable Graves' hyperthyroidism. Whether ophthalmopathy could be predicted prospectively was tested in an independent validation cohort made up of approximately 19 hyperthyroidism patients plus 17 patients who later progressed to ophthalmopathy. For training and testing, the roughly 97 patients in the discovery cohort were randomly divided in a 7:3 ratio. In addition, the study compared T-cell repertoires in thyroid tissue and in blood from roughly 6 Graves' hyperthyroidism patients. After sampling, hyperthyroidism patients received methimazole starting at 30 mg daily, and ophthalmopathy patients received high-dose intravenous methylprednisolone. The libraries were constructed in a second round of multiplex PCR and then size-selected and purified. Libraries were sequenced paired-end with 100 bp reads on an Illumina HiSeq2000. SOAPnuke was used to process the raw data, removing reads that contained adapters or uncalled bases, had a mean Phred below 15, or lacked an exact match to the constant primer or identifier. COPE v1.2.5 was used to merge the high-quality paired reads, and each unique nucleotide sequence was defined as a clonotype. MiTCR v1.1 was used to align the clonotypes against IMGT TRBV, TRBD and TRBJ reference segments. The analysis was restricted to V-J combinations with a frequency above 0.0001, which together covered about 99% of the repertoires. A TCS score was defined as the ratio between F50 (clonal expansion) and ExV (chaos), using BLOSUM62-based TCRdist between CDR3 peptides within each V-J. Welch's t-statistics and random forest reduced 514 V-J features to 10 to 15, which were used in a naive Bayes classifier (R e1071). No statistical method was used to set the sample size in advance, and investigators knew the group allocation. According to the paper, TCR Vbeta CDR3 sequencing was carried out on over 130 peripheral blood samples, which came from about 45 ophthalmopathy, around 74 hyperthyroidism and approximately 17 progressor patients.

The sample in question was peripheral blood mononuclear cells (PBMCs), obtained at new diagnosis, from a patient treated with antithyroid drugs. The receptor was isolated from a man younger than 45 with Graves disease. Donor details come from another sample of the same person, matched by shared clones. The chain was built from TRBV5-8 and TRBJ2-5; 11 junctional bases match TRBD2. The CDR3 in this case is CASSFDSGTSGIAAQYF. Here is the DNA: TGTGCCAGCAGTTTCGATTCCGGGACTAGCGGCATAGCGGCCCAGTACTTC. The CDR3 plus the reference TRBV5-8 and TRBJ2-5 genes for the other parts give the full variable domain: EAGVTQSPTHLIKTRGQQATLRCSPISGHTSVYWYQQALGLGLQFLLWYDEGEERNRGNFPPRFSGRQFPNYSSELNVNALELEDSALYLCASSFDSGTSGIAAQYFGPGTRLLVL.